The present T cell receptor (beta chain) was sequenced within a study of T cells in Graves' hyperthyroidism and ophthalmopathy. There are 15 residues in the CDR3. The germline gives CDR1 LGHDT, CDR2 YNNKEL (reference sequence). Between the trimmed V and J ends, which lost 4 bases and 2 bases, there was a span of 13 bases. Ten or more counts support this clonotype. TCR beta CDR3 regions were amplified from RNA. The TCR CDR3 first-round RT-PCR relied on the HTBI primer set. Using its own MiXCR run on the multiplex PCR reads, TCRdb lists one record per CDR3 protein. Of about 400,000 distinct CDR3 sequences listed, more than 13% are singletons.

The chain couples TRBV3-1 to TRBJ2-3; TRBD1 or TRBD2 may be the D gene (5 bases each). The sequencing input was blood. The sequence was obtained from a man between 50 and 59 years old with Graves' ophthalmopathy. For the CDR3, the DNA is TGTGCCAGCAGCCGCTTAAAGGGGACCACAGATACGCAGTATTTT. Its translation is CASSRLKGTTDTQYF.